The 30 T cell receptor beta chains in this list originate from one sample, sequenced in a study of CD8 T cells in ankylosing spondylitis. TCRdb re-analysed the 5' RACE reads in MiXCR, keeping a single row per CDR3 protein. The sample shows roughly 190,000 distinct CDR3 sequences, more than 10% of them seen only once. Material for sequencing was blood, either unsorted or a sorted T cell fraction (not recorded which). The origin of the receptors is a male donor with ankylosing spondylitis or in good health (not recorded which).

This chain connects TRBV24-1 to TRBJ1-1; 8 bases are shared with TRBD1. CDR1 and CDR2 from the germline V gene are KGHDR and SFDVKD. Trimming at V came to 7 bases and at J to 6 bases, leaving 6 bases not matched to a gene. The CDR3 extends over 13 amino acids. The CDR3 loop is CATREGQGSEAFF. CDR3 nucleotides: TGTGCCACCAGGGAAGGACAGGGCTCTGAAGCTTTCTTT.

The CDR3 DNA is TGTGCCAGCAGCCCCGGGGCGGGAGTGAAAACCAAAAACATTCAGTACTTC. Residues: CASSPGAGVKTKNIQYF. This chain uses TRBV5-6 with TRBJ2-4; 7 bases match TRBD2. The CDR3 is 17 residues long. In germline, CDR1 is SGHDT, CDR2 YYEEEE. Trimming took 4 bases from V and 2 from J; bases not matched to a gene: 12.

On this clonotype itself: A single base separates this from a much larger clone, so it may be a read error. The gene calls are TRBV2 and TRBJ2-2, with 12 bases lining up with TRBD1. The CDR3 loop spans 14 amino acids. Germline V gene sequence: CDR1 SNHLY, CDR2 FYNNEI. This CDR3 is CASRDRGRSGVLFF. The CDR3 region has the DNA TGTGCCAGCCGGGACAGGGGGCGTAGCGGGGTGCTGTTTTTT.

This clonotype showed up just a few times. The chain couples TRBV11-2 to TRBJ2-7; the D gene could be TRBD1 or TRBD2 (5 bases each). The CDR3 runs to 16 residues. V was cut by 1 base and J by 3 bases, with 16 bases left in between. Germline lookup yields CDR1 SGHAT and CDR2 FQNNGV. The chain's CDR3 is CASSLAGETVNYEQYF. As DNA, the CDR3 is TGTGCCAGCAGCTTAGCTGGGGAGACAGTTAACTACGAGCAGTACTTC.

In its sample, this clonotype was seen a few times. The J gene is TRBJ2-5, the V gene TRBV5-6; D perhaps matches TRBD2 (6 bases). CDR1 is SGHDT and CDR2 is YYEEEE in the germline V gene. Trimming shortened V by 1 base and J by 4 bases, and 8 bases separated the two germline ends. The CDR3 contains 13 residues. The CDR3 bases are TGTGCCAGCAGCTTGAGGAGGGGAGAGACCCAGTACTTC. This encodes CASSLRRGETQYF.

This clonotype was seen a few times. V gene TRBV7-9 combines with J gene TRBJ1-2, with 8 bases that match TRBD1. Unmatched junction bases numbered 12, after V lost 8 bases and J lost 4 bases. This CDR3 contains 15 residues. The germline gives CDR1 SEHNR, CDR2 FQNEAQ (reference sequence). The DNA of the CDR3 is TGTGCCAGCGACGACAGGGGAGCAAAAAGCTATGGCTACACCTTC. Translated, it gives CASDDRGAKSYGYTF.

This chain joins TRBV6-1 and TRBJ2-7; possibly TRBD1 or TRBD2 for D (5 bases each). The CDR3 has 14 amino acids. Trimming removed 5 bases from V and 3 bases from J, with 14 bases in between. Germline V gives CDR1 MNHNS, CDR2 SASEGT. CDR3 region: CASSPFGTGYEQYF. The DNA of the CDR3 is TGTGCCAGCAGTCCCTTCGGGACGGGCTACGAGCAGTACTTC.

There are a few counts of this clonotype. The J gene is TRBJ2-3, the V gene TRBV5-6, with D unresolved. The V gene lost 0 bases and the J gene lost 4 bases, with 9 bases spanning the gap. This CDR3 contains 14 residues. The germline gives CDR1 SGHDT, CDR2 YYEEEE. CDR3 sequence: CASSLAPRSDTQYF. The CDR3 nucleotides read TGTGCCAGCAGCTTGGCCCCTAGATCAGATACGCAGTATTTT.

This clonotype has a count of ten or more. V gene TRBV7-9 combines with J gene TRBJ1-5; D is unresolved. Germline V lookup: CDR1 SEHNR, CDR2 FQNEAQ (reference sequence). V lost 2 bases and J lost 4, with 3 bases in between. The CDR3 loop spans 12 amino acids. The CDR3 protein is CASSLLNQPQHF. In nucleotides, the CDR3 is TGTGCCAGCAGCTTACTAAATCAGCCCCAGCATTTT.

The chain recombines TRBV15 with TRBJ2-4; no clear D. The CDR3 is 18 residues long. V shed 0 bases and J shed 0 bases, with 15 bases lying between them. Germline loops: CDR1 LNHNV, CDR2 YYDKDF (reference sequence). As DNA, the CDR3 is TGTGCCACCAGCAGAGAACCGCTTACTCAATTAGCCAAAAACATTCAGTACTTC. Amino acids: CATSREPLTQLAKNIQYF.

The rearrangement links TRBV28 to TRBJ2-3, with 10 positions matching TRBD2. Germline values: CDR1 MDHEN, CDR2 SYDVKM. The CDR3 has 18 amino acids. V lost 3 bases, J lost 2 bases, and 11 bases stayed unmatched. The CDR3 DNA reads TGTGCCAGCAGTTTGACACCGACCCTAGCGGGGGTCACAGATACGCAGTATTTT. Its protein product is CASSLTPTLAGVTDTQYF.

In its sample, this clonotype was seen a few times. The chain is built from TRBV12-3 or TRBV12-4 and TRBJ2-7; 9 bases fit TRBD2. The CDR3 totals 14 residues. The V and J ends lost 2 bases and 3 bases, in that order; junction bases with no gene match: 2. This CDR3 is CASSLWREGYEQYF. The CDR3 DNA follows: TGTGCCAGCAGTTTATGGCGGGAGGGCTACGAGCAGTACTTC.

This clonotype has only a few counts. V is TRBV6-2 or TRBV6-3 and J is TRBJ2-7; a possible D gene is TRBD2 (5 bases). Per germline, CDR1 MNHEY and CDR2 SVGEGT. V was shortened by 4 bases and J by 2 bases, with 18 bases between the two germline ends. The CDR3 loop spans 16 amino acids. The CDR3 reads CASSFPSSQRAYEQYF. The CDR3 DNA reads TGTGCCAGCAGTTTCCCCTCTAGCCAAAGAGCCTACGAGCAGTACTTC.

This clonotype was recorded a few times. The gene calls are TRBV27 and TRBJ2-7, with 7 bases fitting TRBD1. The trim removed 4 bases at V and 1 base at J, leaving 4 bases unmatched. The CDR3 consists of 14 residues. CDR1 and CDR2 from the germline V gene are MNHEY and SMNVEV (reference sequence). The CDR3 nucleotides are TGTGCCAGCAGTTCCGACAGGGCTTCCTACGAGCAGTACTTC. Translated, it gives CASSSDRASYEQYF.

This clonotype occurred a few times. This sequence joins TRBV20-1 and TRBJ2-7; TRBD1 or TRBD2 may be the D gene (6 bases each). CDR3 length: 16 residues. Germline loops: CDR1 DFQATT, CDR2 SNEGSKA (reference sequence). Trimming pared 0 bases from V and 4 bases from J, leaving 19 bases between. CDR3 DNA sequence: TGCAGTGCTAGAGATATGTTCGGAGGGGGTGGGTACGAGCAGTACTTC. Its translation: CSARDMFGGGGYEQYF.

V usage is TRBV14 and J usage is TRBJ2-7, with TRBD2 matching over 14 bases. The junction had 8 bases not matched to a gene; V was cut back by 1 base and J by 3 bases. The CDR3 consists of 18 residues. CDR1 SGHDN and CDR2 FVKESK come from the germline V gene. The CDR3 nucleotides are TGTGCCAGCAGCCAAGCAGGACTAGCGGGAGGCGGCCTCTACGAGCAGTACTTC. Its translation: CASSQAGLAGGGLYEQYF.

The sample holds a few counts of this clonotype. The J gene is TRBJ2-5, the V gene TRBV5-6; the match to TRBD2 covers 10 bases. In germline, CDR1 is SGHDT, CDR2 YYEEEE. The V gene end was trimmed by 3 bases and the J gene end by 5 bases; junction bases not matched to a gene: 7. The CDR3 length is 15 residues. This CDR3 is CASSSEREGGETQYF. In DNA, the CDR3 is TGTGCCAGCAGCTCGGAGCGGGAGGGCGGTGAGACCCAGTACTTC.

This clonotype was observed a few times. V usage is TRBV20-1 and J usage is TRBJ2-7; 9 nucleotides agree with TRBD1. CDR3 length: 13 residues. V dropped 7 bases and J dropped 5; count of bases not matched to a gene: 9. Germline loops: CDR1 DFQATT, CDR2 SNEGSKA (reference sequence). CDR3 DNA: TGCAGTGTCCCACAGGGGGCACAGGACGAGCAGTACTTC. This sequence encodes CSVPQGAQDEQYF.

The sample holds a few counts of this clonotype. The J gene is TRBJ2-1, the V gene TRBV15; D remains unclear. Germline values: CDR1 LNHNV, CDR2 YYDKDF (reference sequence). This CDR3 spans 13 amino acids. V gave up 0 bases and J gave up 10 bases, with 10 bases separating them. CDR3 coding DNA: TGTGCCACCAGCAGAGATCGGGCCGGGGAGCAGTTCTTC. It is translated as CATSRDRAGEQFF.

The gene calls are TRBV7-2 and TRBJ1-1; D uncertain. This CDR3 comprises 12 residues. With 1 base removed from V and 8 bases from J, the gap between germline ends came to 8 bases. CDR1 SGHTA and CDR2 FQGNSA come from the germline V gene. The DNA of the CDR3 is TGTGCCAGCAGCTTAGAAACGGGGGAAGCTTTCTTT. This encodes CASSLETGEAFF.

This chain connects TRBV11-3 to TRBJ2-5; 9 bases fit TRBD1. The CDR3 loop spans 16 amino acids. V gave up 4 bases and J gave up 8 bases; unmatched junction bases: 14. Germline-derived CDR1 and CDR2 are SGHNT and YENEEA. The DNA of the CDR3 is TGTGCCAGCAGCTCATGGGACAGGGCTTCCCCTGAAACCCAGTACTTC. This codes for CASSSWDRASPETQYF. The full variable domain, with the rest looked up from reference TRBV11-3 and TRBJ2-5, is EAGVVQSPRYKIIEKKQPVAFWCNPISGHNTLYWYLQNLGQGPELLIRYENEEAVDDSQLPKDRFSAERLKGVDSTLKIQPAELGDSAVYLCASSSWDRASPETQYFGPGTRLLVL.

At least ten counts were recorded for this clonotype. The chain carries TRBV5-1 and TRBJ1-1, with a weak D call TRBD1 (6 bases). This CDR3 comprises 15 residues. V was shortened by 2 bases and J by 3 bases, with 14 bases between the two germline ends. CDR1 and CDR2 (germline): SGHRS, YFSETQ. The CDR3 nucleotides are TGCGCCAGCAGCTTAATACAGGGACTGGACACTGAAGCTTTCTTT. Encoded protein: CASSLIQGLDTEAFF.

This chain connects TRBV19 to TRBJ1-5; no reliable D call. Trimming removed 1 base at V and 9 bases at J, with 10 bases between. The CDR3 spans 13 residues. Germline values: CDR1 LNHDA, CDR2 SQIVND (reference sequence). CDR3 loop: CASSIVDAGPQHF. The CDR3 region has the DNA TGTGCCAGTAGTATAGTGGACGCAGGGCCCCAGCATTTT.

This chain joins TRBV20-1 and TRBJ1-1; D is ambiguous. Germline V gene lookup returns CDR1 DFQATT and CDR2 SNEGSKA (reference sequence). The CDR3 consists of 10 residues. CDR3 amino acids: CSPIWTEAFF. CDR3 in DNA: TGCAGCCCTATATGGACTGAAGCTTTCTTT.

The chain carries TRBV6-1 and TRBJ1-3; 8 bases fit TRBD1. Per the germline V gene, CDR1 is MNHNS and CDR2 is SASEGT. CDR3 length: 16 amino acids. After removal of 6 bases from V and 4 bases from J, the junction contained 11 bases not matched to a gene. The CDR3 DNA sequence: TGTGCCAGCAGACTACACCGGACAGGGACCGGAAACACCATATATTTT. It yields the protein CASRLHRTGTGNTIYF.

Ten or more counts support this clonotype. The chain joins TRBV12-3 or TRBV12-4 to TRBJ2-2, with D possibly being TRBD1 or TRBD2 (5 bases each). Trimming left V 5 bases short and J 3 bases short, with 16 bases between. The CDR3 covers 16 residues. The CDR3, as DNA: TGTGCCAGCAGTCCCGCCGGGACCCCCTACACCGGGGAGCTGTTTTTT. This sequence encodes CASSPAGTPYTGELFF.

At least ten counts were recorded for this clonotype. J is TRBJ2-7 and V is TRBV15; 8 bases fit TRBD2. This CDR3 has 16 amino acids. CDR1 is LNHNV, CDR2 YYDKDF, per germline (reference sequence). Trimming took 3 bases from V and 3 from J; bases not matched to a gene: 10. The DNA for the CDR3 is TGTGCCACCAGCAGGGGAAGGACTAGCCCCCACTACGAGCAGTACTTC. Encoded protein: CATSRGRTSPHYEQYF.

CDR3 coding DNA: TGTGCCAGCAGTGATACGTCGGGAGACGGAGGTCCCAGCTCCTACAATGAGCAGTTCTTC. It translates to CASSDTSGDGGPSSYNEQFF. The J gene is TRBJ2-1, the V gene TRBV2; maybe TRBD2 (6 bases). The CDR3 extends over 20 amino acids. V lost 3 bases and J lost 0, with 24 bases in between. The germline V gene has CDR1 SNHLY and CDR2 FYNNEI.

This clonotype has just a few counts. The V call is TRBV5-1, the J call TRBJ1-1; 7 positions agree with TRBD1. Germline V lookup: CDR1 SGHRS, CDR2 YFSETQ. With V trimmed by 8 bases and J by 6 bases, 10 bases remained unmatched. This CDR3 is 13 amino acids long. CDR3 protein: CASTQGGNSEAFF. The CDR3 region has the DNA TGCGCCAGTACTCAGGGGGGTAACTCTGAAGCTTTCTTT.

The chain has TRBV18 and TRBJ2-2; 7 bases align to TRBD1. V shed 3 bases, J shed 6 bases, and the junction held 7 bases outside the gene matches. The germline CDR1 and CDR2 sequences are KGHSH and LQKENI. This CDR3 region has 15 residues. The CDR3 region has the DNA TGTGCCAGCTCACCTCCCGGGACAGAGTCCGGGGAGCTGTTTTTT. Its translation: CASSPPGTESGELFF.